The T cell receptor beta chain described here comes from a study of T cell responses to AZD1222 COVID-19 vaccine. Study-level points and caveats: Regions 160-218 and 743-854 held dominance among vaccine-associated CD4 TCRs, which spanned spike.

Germline V lookup: CDR1 MDHEN, CDR2 SYDVKM. V dropped 6 bases and J dropped 8; count of bases not matched to a gene: 4. The CDR3 length is 12 residues. The table came from immunoSEQ multiplex PCR; TCRdb's copy has only in-frame clones and leaves some out. The data contain about 140,000 clones, roughly nine tenths of them singletons. Comments on this clone: Its specificity is not known.

Investigators merged groups given second doses at roughly 4 or roughly 12 weeks. The starting material was peripheral blood, obtained 28 days after the second AZD1222 dose. This clonotype was obtained from an adult who received the AZD1222 COVID-19 vaccine. This chain links TRBV28 with TRBJ1-5; 7 bases agree with TRBD1. CDR3 loop: CASREQGEPQHF. The CDR3 coding sequence is TGTGCCAGCAGGGAGCAGGGGGAGCCCCAGCATTTT.